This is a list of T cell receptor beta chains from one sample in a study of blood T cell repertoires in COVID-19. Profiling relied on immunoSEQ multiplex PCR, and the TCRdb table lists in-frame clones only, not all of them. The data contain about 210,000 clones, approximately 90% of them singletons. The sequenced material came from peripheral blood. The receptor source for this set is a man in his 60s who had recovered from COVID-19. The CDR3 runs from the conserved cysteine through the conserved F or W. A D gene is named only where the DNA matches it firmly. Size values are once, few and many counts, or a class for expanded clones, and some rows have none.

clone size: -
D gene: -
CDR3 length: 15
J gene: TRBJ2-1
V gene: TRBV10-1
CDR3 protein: CASSPGQSSYNEQFF
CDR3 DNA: TGCGCCAGCAGTCCAGGACAGAGCTCCTACAATGAGCAGTTCTTC

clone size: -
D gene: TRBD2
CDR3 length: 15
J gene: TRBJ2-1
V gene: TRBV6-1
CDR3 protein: CASSDQREGQGEQFF
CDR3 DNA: TGTGCCAGCAGTGACCAGCGGGAGGGCCAGGGTGAGCAGTTCTTC

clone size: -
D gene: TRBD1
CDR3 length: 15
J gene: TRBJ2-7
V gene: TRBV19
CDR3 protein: CASSIEFRGPYEQYF
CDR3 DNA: TGTGCCAGTAGTATCGAATTCAGGGGGCCCTACGAGCAGTACTTC

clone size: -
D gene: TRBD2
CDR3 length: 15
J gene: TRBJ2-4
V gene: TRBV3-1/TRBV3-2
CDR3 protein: CASGGEGLAKNIQYF
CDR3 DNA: TGTGCCAGCGGGGGGGAGGGCCTAGCCAAAAACATTCAGTACTTC

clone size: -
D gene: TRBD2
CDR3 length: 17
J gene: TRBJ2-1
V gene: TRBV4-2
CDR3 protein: CASSQVGWGGSSNEQFF
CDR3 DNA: TGTGCCAGCAGCCAAGTGGGGTGGGGCGGGAGTAGTAATGAGCAGTTCTTC

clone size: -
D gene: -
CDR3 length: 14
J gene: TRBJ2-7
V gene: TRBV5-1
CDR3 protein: CASSLEQRAYEQYF
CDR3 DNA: TGCGCCAGCAGCTTGGAGCAGAGGGCCTACGAGCAGTACTTC

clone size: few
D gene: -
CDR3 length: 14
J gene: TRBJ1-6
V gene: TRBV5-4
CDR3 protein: CASRPGQVNSPLHF
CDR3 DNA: TGTGCCAGCAGACCGGGACAAGTAAATTCACCCCTCCACTTT

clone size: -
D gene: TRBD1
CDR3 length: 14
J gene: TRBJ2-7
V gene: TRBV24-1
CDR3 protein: CATSGGQGFDEQYF
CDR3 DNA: TGTGCCACCAGTGGGGGACAGGGGTTCGACGAGCAGTACTTC

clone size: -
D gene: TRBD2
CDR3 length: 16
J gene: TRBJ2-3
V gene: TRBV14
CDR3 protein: CASSPRGTSVTDTQYF
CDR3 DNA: TGTGCCAGCAGCCCTAGGGGGACTAGCGTCACAGATACGCAGTATTTT

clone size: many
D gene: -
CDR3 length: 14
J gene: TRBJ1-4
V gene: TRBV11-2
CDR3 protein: CASSLGTVNEKLFF
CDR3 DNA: TGTGCCAGCAGCTTAGGGACTGTGAATGAAAAACTGTTTTTT

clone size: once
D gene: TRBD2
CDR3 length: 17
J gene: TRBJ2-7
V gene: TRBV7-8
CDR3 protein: CASSQLHGPSGSYEQYF
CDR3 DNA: TGTGCCAGCAGCCAACTCCACGGGCCTAGCGGGTCCTACGAGCAGTACTTC

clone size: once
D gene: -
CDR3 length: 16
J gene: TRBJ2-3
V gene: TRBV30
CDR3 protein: CAWSVKVATPTDTQYF
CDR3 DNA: TGTGCCTGGAGTGTAAAGGTGGCGACTCCCACAGATACGCAGTATTTT

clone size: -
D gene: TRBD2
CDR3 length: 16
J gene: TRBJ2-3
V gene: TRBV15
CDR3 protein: CATSRGTSGRGDTQYF
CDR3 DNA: TGTGCCACCAGCAGAGGGACTAGCGGGAGAGGAGATACGCAGTATTTT